The sequence of this TCR beta chain was determined in a study of shared clonotypes between healthy human individuals. General study findings and limits: The donor pool, a small one, limited the genetic and exposure-history diversity represented.

Germline assignment: CDR1 LNHNV and CDR2 YYDKDF (reference sequence). Deletions cut 0 bases from V and 3 bases from J, with 13 bases between. The CDR3 has 16 residues. On this clone: Its antigen remains unidentified.

The assay was immunoSEQ multiplex PCR, and TCRdb's table has in-frame clones only and misses some. Of 600,000 to 750,000 clones listed, approximately 72% are singletons. The V and J genes are TRBV15 and TRBJ2-3; no definite D call. The TCR comes from a woman in her thirties in good health. The sequencing sample was made of memory CD4+ T cells sorted from blood. Subset here: CD45RA-negative fraction. CDR3 nucleotide sequence: TGTGCCACCAGCAGAGATGGGGTCATGGGAACAGATACGCAGTATTTT. It encodes CATSRDGVMGTDTQYF.